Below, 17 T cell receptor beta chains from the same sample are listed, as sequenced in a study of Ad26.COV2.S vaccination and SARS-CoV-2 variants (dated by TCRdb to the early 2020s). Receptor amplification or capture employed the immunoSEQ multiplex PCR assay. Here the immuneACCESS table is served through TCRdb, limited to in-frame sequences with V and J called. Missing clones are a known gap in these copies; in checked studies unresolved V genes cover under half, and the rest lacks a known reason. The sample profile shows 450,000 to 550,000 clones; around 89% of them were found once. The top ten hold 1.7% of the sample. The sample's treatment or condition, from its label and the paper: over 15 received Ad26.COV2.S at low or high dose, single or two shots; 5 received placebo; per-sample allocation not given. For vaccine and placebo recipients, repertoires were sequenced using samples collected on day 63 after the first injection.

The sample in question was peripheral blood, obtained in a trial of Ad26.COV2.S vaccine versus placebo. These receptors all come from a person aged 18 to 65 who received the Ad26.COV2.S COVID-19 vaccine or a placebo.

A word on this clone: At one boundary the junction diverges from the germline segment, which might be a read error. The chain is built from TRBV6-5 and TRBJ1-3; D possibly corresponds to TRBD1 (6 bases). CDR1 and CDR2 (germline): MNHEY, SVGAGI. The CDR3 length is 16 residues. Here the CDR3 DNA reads TGTGCCAGCAGGTACTACAGGGCGTACTCTGGAAACACCATATATTTT. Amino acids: CASRYYRAYSGNTIYF.

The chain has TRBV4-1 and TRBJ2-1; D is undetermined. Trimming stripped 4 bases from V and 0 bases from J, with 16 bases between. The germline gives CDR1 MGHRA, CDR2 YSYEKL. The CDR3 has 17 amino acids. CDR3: CASSRGPGYSSYNEQFF. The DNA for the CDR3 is TGCGCCAGCAGCCGAGGACCCGGCTATAGCTCCTACAATGAGCAGTTCTTC.

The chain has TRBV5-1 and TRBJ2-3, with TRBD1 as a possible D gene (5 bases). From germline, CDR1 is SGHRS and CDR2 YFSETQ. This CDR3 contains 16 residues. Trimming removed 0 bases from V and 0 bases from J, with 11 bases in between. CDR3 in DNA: TGCGCCAGCAGCTTGGAGGTGGGGCAGAGCACAGATACGCAGTATTTT. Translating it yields CASSLEVGQSTDTQYF.

CDR3 residues: CASSFALGRSLYGYTF. The CDR3, as DNA: TGTGCCAGCAGTTTTGCACTGGGGCGCAGTCTCTATGGCTACACCTTC. V gene TRBV6-5 combines with J gene TRBJ1-2; tentative D call: TRBD1 (5 bases). V was trimmed by 4 bases and J by 4 bases, leaving 19 bases between them. The V gene's germline CDR1 is MNHEY and CDR2 SVGAGI. CDR3 length equals 16 residues.

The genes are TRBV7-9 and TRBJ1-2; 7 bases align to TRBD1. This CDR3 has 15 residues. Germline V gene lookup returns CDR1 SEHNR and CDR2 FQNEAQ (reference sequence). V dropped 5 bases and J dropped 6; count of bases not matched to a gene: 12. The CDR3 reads CASSPNLDRVDGYTF. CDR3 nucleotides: TGTGCCAGCAGCCCTAACCTTGACAGGGTTGATGGCTACACCTTC.

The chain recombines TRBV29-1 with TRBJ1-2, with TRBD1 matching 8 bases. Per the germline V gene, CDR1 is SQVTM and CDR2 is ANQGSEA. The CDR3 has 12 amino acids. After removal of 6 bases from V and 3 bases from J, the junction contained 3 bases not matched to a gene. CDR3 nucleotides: TGCAGCGTGCACAGGGGGTACTATGGCTACACCTTC. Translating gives CSVHRGYYGYTF. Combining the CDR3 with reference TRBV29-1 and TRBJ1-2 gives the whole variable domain SAVISQKPSRDICQRGTSLTIQCQVDSQVTMMFWYRQQPGQSLTLIATANQGSEATYESGFVIDKFPISRPNLTFSTLTVSNMSPEDSSIYLCSVHRGYYGYTFGSGTRLTVV.

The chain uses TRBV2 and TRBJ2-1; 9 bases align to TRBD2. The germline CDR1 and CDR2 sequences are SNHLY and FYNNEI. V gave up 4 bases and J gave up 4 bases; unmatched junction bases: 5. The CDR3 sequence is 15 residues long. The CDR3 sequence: CASSGGLAVYNEQFF. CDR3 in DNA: TGTGCCAGCAGTGGGGGACTAGCCGTTTACAATGAGCAGTTCTTC.

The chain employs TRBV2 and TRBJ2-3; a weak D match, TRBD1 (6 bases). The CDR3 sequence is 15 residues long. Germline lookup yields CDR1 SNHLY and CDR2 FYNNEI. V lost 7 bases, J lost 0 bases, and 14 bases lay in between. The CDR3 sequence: CASKRTDQSTDTQYF. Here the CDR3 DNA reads TGTGCCAGCAAGAGGACAGACCAAAGCACAGATACGCAGTATTTT. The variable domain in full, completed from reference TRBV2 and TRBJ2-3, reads EPEVTQTPSHQVTQMGQEVILRCVPISNHLYFYWYRQILGQKVEFLVSFYNNEISEKSEIFDDQFSVERPDGSNFTLKIRSTKLEDSAMYFCASKRTDQSTDTQYFGPGTRLTVL.

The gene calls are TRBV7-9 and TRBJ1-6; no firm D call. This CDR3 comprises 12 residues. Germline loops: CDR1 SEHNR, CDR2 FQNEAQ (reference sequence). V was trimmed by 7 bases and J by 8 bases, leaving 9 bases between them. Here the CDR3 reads CASTIIDSPLHF. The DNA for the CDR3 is TGTGCCAGCACCATCATTGATTCACCCCTCCACTTT.

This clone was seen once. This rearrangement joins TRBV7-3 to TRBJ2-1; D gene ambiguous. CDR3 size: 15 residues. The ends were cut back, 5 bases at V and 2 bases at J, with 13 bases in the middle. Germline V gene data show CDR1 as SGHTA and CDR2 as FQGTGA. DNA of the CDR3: TGTGCCAGCAGCACTTTAGACTCGGCCTACAATGAGCAGTTCTTC. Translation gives CASSTLDSAYNEQFF.

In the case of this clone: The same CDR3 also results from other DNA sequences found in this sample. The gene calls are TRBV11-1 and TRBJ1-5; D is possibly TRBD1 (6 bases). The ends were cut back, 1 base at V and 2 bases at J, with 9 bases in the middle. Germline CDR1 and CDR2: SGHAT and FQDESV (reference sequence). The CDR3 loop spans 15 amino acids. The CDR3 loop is CASSLGRGGNQPQHF. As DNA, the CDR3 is TGTGCCAGCAGCTTAGGCAGGGGAGGCAATCAGCCCCAGCATTTT.

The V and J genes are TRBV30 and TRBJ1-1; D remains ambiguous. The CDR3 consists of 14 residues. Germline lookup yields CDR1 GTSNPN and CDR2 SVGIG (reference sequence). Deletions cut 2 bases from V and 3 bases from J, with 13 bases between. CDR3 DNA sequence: TGTGCCTGGAGTATTTTCAAGGCCGACACTGAAGCTTTCTTT. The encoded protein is CAWSIFKADTEAFF.

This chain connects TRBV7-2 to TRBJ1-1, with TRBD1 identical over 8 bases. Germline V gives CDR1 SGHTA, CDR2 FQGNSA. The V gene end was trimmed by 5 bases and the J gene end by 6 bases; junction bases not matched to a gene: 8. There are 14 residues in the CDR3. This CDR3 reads CASSGQGPKAEAFF. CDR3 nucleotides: TGTGCCAGCAGCGGACAGGGACCGAAGGCTGAAGCTTTCTTT.

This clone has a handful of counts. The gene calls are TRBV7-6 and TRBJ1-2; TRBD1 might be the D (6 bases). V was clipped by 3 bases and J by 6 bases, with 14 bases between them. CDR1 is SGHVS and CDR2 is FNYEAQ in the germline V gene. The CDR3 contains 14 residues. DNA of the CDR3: TGTGCCAGCAGCTTCTCCGGGGGGCTGCATGGCTACACCTTC. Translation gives CASSFSGGLHGYTF.

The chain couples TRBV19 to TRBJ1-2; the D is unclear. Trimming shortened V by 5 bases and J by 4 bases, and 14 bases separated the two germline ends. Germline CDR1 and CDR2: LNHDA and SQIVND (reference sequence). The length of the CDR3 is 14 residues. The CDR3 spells CASSPDPRPYGYTF. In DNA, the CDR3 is TGTGCCAGTAGTCCAGACCCCCGTCCCTATGGCTACACCTTC.

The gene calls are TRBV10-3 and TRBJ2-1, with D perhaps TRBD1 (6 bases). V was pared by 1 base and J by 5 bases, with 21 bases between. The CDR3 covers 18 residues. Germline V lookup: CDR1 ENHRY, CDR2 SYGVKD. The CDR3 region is CAISEWIMGAGRHNEQFF. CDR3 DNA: TGTGCCATCAGTGAGTGGATTATGGGGGCTGGTCGTCACAATGAGCAGTTCTTC.

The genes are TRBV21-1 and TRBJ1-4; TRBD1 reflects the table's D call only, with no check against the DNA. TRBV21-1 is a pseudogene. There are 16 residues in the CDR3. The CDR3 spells CASSKGTGISSEKLFF. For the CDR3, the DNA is TGTGCCAGCAGCAAAGGGACAGGGATTAGTAGTGAAAAACTGTTTTTT.